The clone carrying this T cell receptor (beta chain) appeared a single time. Its antigen is not known. J lost 4 bases, V lost 5 bases, and 7 bases had no gene match. Germline values: CDR1 MNHEY, CDR2 SMNVEV (reference sequence). The CDR3 loop spans 15 amino acids. The PCR used 60 Vbeta and 13 Jbeta primers. Libraries were prepared by immunoSEQ multiplex PCR; TCRdb keeps only in-frame clonotypes and omits some of them. Of hundreds of thousands of clones listed, 78% were seen once; the top ten hold over 3.5%. The data stem from a study of cytomegalovirus exposure and HLA in healthy donors. Looking at the study overall: Of some 400 genotyped donors, around 84% clustered with self-reported Caucasian donors.

Broader study findings: In an earlier analysis, most TCR beta V segments were productive about 87% or about 30% of the time. It was only CMV serostatus that was available as immune exposure information. Common viral pathogens seemed to be connected with several of the most significant clusters, according to a later analysis.

The sequence was collected from a male donor in good health and CMV-seronegative. The specimen sequenced was PBMCs. The chain has TRBV27 and TRBJ2-5, with 10 bases aligning to TRBD1. The CDR3 DNA reads TGTGCCAGCAGTCCCCCGGGACAGGGGTTAGAGACCCAGTACTTC. Amino acids: CASSPPGQGLETQYF.